The 19 T cell receptor beta chains in this list originate from one sample, sequenced in a study of blood T cell repertoires in COVID-19. The method was immunoSEQ multiplex PCR; TCRdb's version includes in-frame clones alone and lacks a portion of them. The sample shows about 51,000 clones, 80% to 85% of them seen only once. Sequencing used peripheral blood. The receptor set was obtained from a human donor with acute or convalescent COVID-19. The donor label of this sample is uncertain.

The chain combines TRBV18 with TRBJ2-5; possible D gene TRBD2, 5 bases. The germline gives CDR1 KGHSH, CDR2 LQKENI. The V and J ends lost 0 bases and 7 bases respectively, with 18 bases between them. The CDR3 totals 16 residues. This CDR3 is CASSPPDQAPSGTQYF. DNA of the CDR3: TGTGCCAGCTCACCACCGGATCAGGCTCCCAGCGGGACCCAGTACTTC.

The gene calls are TRBV10-3 and TRBJ2-3, with D maybe TRBD2 (5 bases). The CDR3 runs 16 residues. V was pared by 0 bases and J by 2 bases, with 12 bases between. Per the germline V gene, CDR1 is ENHRY and CDR2 is SYGVKD. The CDR3 sequence: CAISESRTDYTDTQYF. The CDR3 DNA is TGTGCCATCAGTGAGTCCCGAACTGACTACACAGATACGCAGTATTTT.

J is TRBJ1-4 and V is TRBV11-2; a weak D match, TRBD1 (5 bases). Trimming took off 0 bases at V and 8 bases at J, with 13 bases between the two ends. Germline V lookup: CDR1 SGHAT, CDR2 FQNNGV. The CDR3 is made up of 15 amino acids. The CDR3 loop reads CASSLEGGNGEKLFF. CDR3 DNA sequence: TGTGCCAGCAGCTTAGAGGGGGGTAATGGGGAAAAACTGTTTTTT.

The chain joins TRBV24-1 to TRBJ2-5, with TRBD2 identical over 8 bases. CDR1 and CDR2 from the germline V gene are KGHDR and SFDVKD. The V gene end was trimmed by 5 bases and the J gene end by 1 base; junction bases not matched to a gene: 5. The CDR3 has 15 residues. CDR3 loop: CATSVSGGLQETQYF. Here the CDR3 DNA reads TGTGCCACCAGTGTAAGCGGGGGACTCCAAGAGACCCAGTACTTC.

The chain recombines TRBV12-5 with TRBJ1-5; 8 bases are a match to TRBD1. The V segment lost 6 bases and the J segment 3 bases; nucleotides outside the gene matches: 16. CDR3 size: 18 residues. CDR1 is LGHNT, CDR2 FRNRAP, per germline. DNA of the CDR3: TGTGCTAGTGGCTCGGACAGGGCGGGACGGGGATACAATCAGCCCCAGCATTTT. As protein: CASGSDRAGRGYNQPQHF.

The chain carries TRBV18 and TRBJ1-6; 7 bases are shared with TRBD1. Germline V gene sequence: CDR1 KGHSH, CDR2 LQKENI. The CDR3 consists of 15 residues. V lost 2 bases to trimming and J lost 10 bases; unmatched junction nucleotides: 8. The CDR3 spells CASSPGQQTGSPLHF. CDR3 bases: TGTGCCAGCTCACCAGGGCAACAGACAGGGTCACCCCTCCACTTT.

The chain has TRBV27 and TRBJ2-2; TRBD2 matches at 12 bases. V shed 5 bases and J 4 bases; nucleotides not matched to a gene: 5. Per germline, CDR1 MNHEY and CDR2 SMNVEV (reference sequence). This CDR3 is built from 16 residues. The CDR3 DNA is TGTGCCAGCAGTGAACCGGGACTAGCGGGCACCGGGGAGCTGTTTTTT. It encodes CASSEPGLAGTGELFF.

This chain uses TRBV5-1 with TRBJ2-3; TRBD1 matches at 9 bases. Germline V CDR1 and CDR2: SGHRS, YFSETQ. This CDR3 is 14 amino acids long. J was trimmed by 5 bases and V by 4 bases; bases with no gene match: 5. CDR3: CASSRDRAEDTQYF. In DNA, the CDR3 is TGCGCCAGCAGCCGGGACAGGGCCGAAGATACGCAGTATTTT.

The chain couples TRBV11-2 to TRBJ1-5; D call uncertain. The CDR3 runs to 16 residues. V lost 1 base and J 2 bases, leaving 12 bases between the germline ends. The germline V gene has CDR1 SGHAT and CDR2 FQNNGV. The CDR3 coding sequence is TGTGCCAGCAGCTTAGGAGACGGGTCTGGCAATCAGCCCCAGCATTTT. It is translated as CASSLGDGSGNQPQHF.

This chain uses TRBV28 with TRBJ2-1; TRBD1 matches 9 bases. With 7 bases clipped from V and 6 bases from J, the junction kept 16 bases outside the gene matches. The CDR3 contains 17 residues. Germline CDR1 reads MDHEN; CDR2 reads SYDVKM. The chain's CDR3 is CASKWGYRDRAPNEQFF. CDR3 nucleotides: TGTGCCAGCAAATGGGGTTACCGGGACAGGGCACCCAATGAGCAGTTCTTC.

V and J are TRBV5-8 and TRBJ1-1, with a possible D match to TRBD1 (6 bases). The CDR3 length is 15 residues. Germline-derived CDR1 and CDR2 are SGHTS and YDEGEE. With 4 bases removed from V and 0 bases from J, the gap between germline ends came to 13 bases. Here the CDR3 DNA reads TGTGCCAGCAGCGGCGAGACAGGCGTGAACACTGAAGCTTTCTTT. Residues: CASSGETGVNTEAFF.

In DNA, the CDR3 is TGCGCCAGCAGCCAAGAGGGGACAGGGGTAGGTGGTTCACCCCTCCACTTT. Translating it yields CASSQEGTGVGGSPLHF. This chain uses TRBV4-3 with TRBJ1-6, with 10 bases that match TRBD1. Losses at the gene ends were 0 bases for V and 9 bases for J; bases not matched to a gene: 8. Germline values: CDR1 LGHNA, CDR2 YSLEER. The CDR3 totals 17 residues.

Here the CDR3 reads CAWSSLFGAGAFF. CDR3 DNA: TGTGCCTGGAGTTCTTTATTTGGGGCTGGAGCTTTCTTT. This chain connects TRBV30 to TRBJ1-1; possible D gene TRBD1, 5 bases. CDR3 length: 13 amino acids. Germline values: CDR1 GTSNPN, CDR2 SVGIG (reference sequence). Trimming took off 2 bases at V and 10 bases at J, with 17 bases between the two ends.

The table lists this clone with a few counts. The genes are TRBV30 and TRBJ2-6; 8 bases are a match to TRBD1. The CDR3 sequence is 16 residues long. Unmatched junction bases numbered 6, after V lost 5 bases and J lost 0 bases. Germline V gene sequence: CDR1 GTSNPN, CDR2 SVGIG (reference sequence). The CDR3 region is CAWATGDNSGANVLTF. CDR3 bases: TGTGCCTGGGCGACAGGGGACAACTCTGGGGCCAACGTCCTGACTTTC. The full variable domain, in which reference TRBV30 and TRBJ2-6 provide the parts outside the CDR3, is SQTIHQWPATLVQPVGSPLSLECTVEGTSNPNLYWYRQAAGRGLQLLFYSVGIGQISSEVPQNLSASRPQDRQFILSSKKLLLSDSGFYLCAWATGDNSGANVLTFGAGSRLTVL.

The chain has TRBV19 and TRBJ1-2, with D unclear. This CDR3 region has 12 residues. Germline V gene data show CDR1 as LNHDA and CDR2 as SQIVND (reference sequence). V was trimmed by 3 bases and J by 4 bases, leaving 6 bases between them. Here the CDR3 reads CASSIFGYGYTF. CDR3 nucleotide sequence: TGTGCCAGTAGTATTTTCGGCTATGGCTACACCTTC.

This clone was picked up one time. The chain carries TRBV9 and TRBJ2-5; TRBD2 aligns across 12 bases. CDR1 is SGDLS and CDR2 is YYNGEE in the germline V gene. The CDR3 consists of 17 residues. V was pared by 4 bases and J by 2 bases, with 9 bases of the junction left unmatched. DNA of the CDR3: TGTGCCAGCAGCCCTCGAGGACTAGCGGGGTCACAAGAGACCCAGTACTTC. Its protein product is CASSPRGLAGSQETQYF.

The chain is built from TRBV5-5 and TRBJ2-1; TRBD1 matches 9 bases. V lost 0 bases, J lost 7 bases, and 5 bases stayed unmatched. The V gene's germline CDR1 is SGHKS and CDR2 YYEKEE (reference sequence). The CDR3 covers 15 residues. The CDR3 DNA reads as TGTGCCAGCAGCTTGGGGGGGACAGGGCTGAATGAGCAGTTCTTC. Translating it yields CASSLGGTGLNEQFF.

Worth noting for this clone: The same CDR3 also results from other DNA sequences found in this sample. The rearrangement uses TRBV3-1 (or the pseudogene TRBV3-2) and TRBJ2-7; the match to TRBD1 covers 7 bases. The germline gives CDR1 LGHDT, CDR2 YNNKEL (reference sequence). The CDR3 covers 12 residues. V shed 4 bases, J shed 4 bases, and the junction held 1 base outside the gene matches. The CDR3: CASSPQGYEQYF. For the CDR3, the DNA is TGTGCCAGCAGCCCACAGGGGTACGAGCAGTACTTC.

The chain joins TRBV5-1 to TRBJ2-3; D perhaps matches TRBD2 (6 bases). The CDR3 loop spans 15 amino acids. The germline CDR1 and CDR2 sequences are SGHRS and YFSETQ. Trimming stripped 4 bases from V and 0 bases from J, with 12 bases between. CDR3 coding DNA: TGCGCCAGCAGCCTATGGGGGACTAGCACAGATACGCAGTATTTT. Translating it yields CASSLWGTSTDTQYF. Looking up the rest from reference TRBV5-1 and TRBJ2-3 gives the full variable domain: KAGVTQTPRYLIKTRGQQVTLSCSPISGHRSVSWYQQTPGQGLQFLFEYFSETQRNKGNFPGRFSGRQFSNSRSEMNVSTLELGDSALYLCASSLWGTSTDTQYFGPGTRLTVL.